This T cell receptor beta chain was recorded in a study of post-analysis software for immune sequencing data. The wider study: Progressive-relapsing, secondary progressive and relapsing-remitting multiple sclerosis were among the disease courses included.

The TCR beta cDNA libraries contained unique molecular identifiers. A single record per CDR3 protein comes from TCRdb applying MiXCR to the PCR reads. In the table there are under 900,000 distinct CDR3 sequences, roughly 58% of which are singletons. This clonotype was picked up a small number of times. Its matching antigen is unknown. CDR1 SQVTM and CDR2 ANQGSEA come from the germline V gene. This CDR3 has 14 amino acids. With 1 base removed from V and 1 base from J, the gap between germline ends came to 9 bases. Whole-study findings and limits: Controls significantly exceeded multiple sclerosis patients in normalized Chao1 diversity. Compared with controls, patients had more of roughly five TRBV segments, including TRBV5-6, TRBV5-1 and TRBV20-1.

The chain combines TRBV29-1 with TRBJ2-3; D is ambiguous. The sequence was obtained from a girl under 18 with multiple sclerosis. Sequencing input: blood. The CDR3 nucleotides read TGCAGCGTTGAAGGTGCAGGAGGCACAGATACGCAGTATTTT. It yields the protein CSVEGAGGTDTQYF.